This entry concerns a single TCR beta chain. Its target antigen remains unknown. Sequencing relied on an Illumina HiSeq 2000. TCR beta cDNA libraries were made by 5'RACE template switching that added a universal primer site and unique molecular identifiers. Synthesis of cDNA was primed from the TCR beta constant segment and was followed by two consecutive PCR amplification steps. In the authors' own workflow: MIGEC was used to demultiplex reads and group reads by UMI, and MiTCR was used to assemble and quantify clonotypes. To exclude erroneous sequences, any TCR cDNA sequence not supported by at least two reads was discarded. Downstream repertoire analysis used the tcR package, and clonotypes were matched across fractions by CDR3 nucleotide sequence plus V segment. VDJmatch was used to annotate antigen specificity against VDJdb, with one amino acid substitution in CDR3 allowed. TCRdb reprocessed the raw reads; every CDR3 protein sequence is a single record, and DNA is not supplied. In this record, the V and J calls reflect TCRdb's handling and not the investigators' own analysis. This specimen's table enumerates 550,000 to 600,000 distinct CDR3 sequences. The top ten clonotypes cover about 3.6% of the sample.

CDR3 length: 15 amino acids, cysteine to phenylalanine. Nucleotide data are not available. Looking up the germline V gene yields CDR1 SGHTA and CDR2 FQGNSA. HCMV-specific IgG was detected in serum with a commercial ELISA kit to determine HCMV serostatus. Ficoll density gradient centrifugation was used to isolate peripheral blood mononuclear cells from blood. This record belongs to a study of T cells expressing NK-cell markers (dated by TCRdb to 2018 to 2020). General notes on the study: Three sorted T-cell subsets (CD3+CD56+NKG2C+, CD3+CD56+NKG2C- and CD3+CD56-NKG2C+) from under 10 donors had their TCR beta-chain repertoires profiled. Seven of the eight sequenced donors were HCMV-seropositive and one was HCMV-seronegative. Randomly selected healthy volunteers, three men and five women, were used as the eight sequenced donors. Libraries were sequenced as 2 x 150 bp reads on Illumina HiSeq 2000/2500, MiSeq or NextSeq.

General findings and caveats noted by the study authors: In about 6 donors, the dominant CD3+CD56+NKG2C+ clonotypes were found to rank among the top 10 CD8+ clonotypes and to make up about 1.0-7.5% of CD8+ T cells. Whether the expanded NKG2C-expressing T cell clones were specific for HCMV antigens was left unclear. Those dominant clonotypes were again the most abundant among CD3+CD56-NKG2C+ cells in four donors, at roughly 25-65%.

The chain uses TRBV7-2 and TRBJ2-3. Sequencing input: blood T cells: a sorted CD56 or NKG2C T cell subset, CD4+ or CD8+ T cells, or bulk PBMC T cells (not recorded which). The receptor's source is a man aged 18 to 29 in good health. Donor details come from another sample of the same person, matched by shared clones. The CDR3 has the sequence CASSRGVFSTDTQYF. Where the CDR3 stops, the reference TRBV7-2 and TRBJ2-3 genes take over; the full variable domain is GAGVSQSPSNKVTEKGKDVELRCDPISGHTALYWYRQSLGQGLEFLIYFQGNSAPDKSGLPSDRFSAERTGGSVSTLTIQRTQQEDSAVYLCASSRGVFSTDTQYFGPGTRLTVL.